This T cell receptor (beta chain) was retrieved from a study of blood T cell repertoires in COVID-19. Study-level background: Acute and convalescent COVID-19 specimens originated in the United States, Italy and Spain. The analysed material was cDNA or gDNA that came from T cells, B-cell-depleted T cells, or PBMCs.

The V gene end was trimmed by 3 bases and the J gene end by 7 bases; junction bases not matched to a gene: 23. Per germline, CDR1 SGHNT and CDR2 YENEEA. This CDR3 spans 20 amino acids. This clone was detected only a few times. In the authors' workflow: Estimated nucleated cell counts came from reference gene primer amplification. The data were produced by immunoSEQ multiplex PCR, yet TCRdb's version contains in-frame clones alone and is incomplete. V and J calls plus clone size are reproduced from that table; the DNA served to infer D and trimming. The table has about 53,000 clones, approximately 90% seen once; the top ten hold under 3.5%.

The chain combines TRBV11-3 with TRBJ2-7, with 11 bases identical to TRBD2. This clonotype originated in a man older than 75 with acute or convalescent COVID-19. The sequenced sample was peripheral blood. CDR3 bases: TGTGCCAGCAGCTTCCTGTACAGGGTCGGACTAGCGGGCTCCGGTAGAGAGCAGTACTTC. Translation gives CASSFLYRVGLAGSGREQYF.